This entry describes one T cell receptor (beta chain). The repertoire was sequenced with immunoSEQ multiplex PCR; TCRdb's copy has only in-frame clones and lacks some. The sample has hundreds of thousands of clones, roughly 88% seen once. Germline CDR1 reads LNHDA; CDR2 reads SQIVND (reference sequence). V shed 3 bases and J shed 7 bases, with 13 bases lying between them. The length of the CDR3 is 15 residues. This record belongs to a study of blood T cell repertoires in COVID-19. Study summary: The cDNA or gDNA used as material had been derived from T cells, B-cell-depleted T cells, or PBMCs.

V usage is TRBV19 and J usage is TRBJ1-6; TRBD1 is a possible D gene (6 bases). The TCR originated in a woman aged 25 to 39 with active or convalescent COVID-19. What was sequenced was peripheral blood. Here the CDR3 reads CASSIHRGANSPLHF. As DNA, the CDR3 is TGTGCCAGTAGTATCCACCGGGGGGCAAATTCACCCCTCCACTTT.